The clone carrying this T cell receptor (beta chain) appeared once. Its antigen is still unknown. The data are from a study of brain T cells in children with intractable seizures. The CDR3 loop spans 15 amino acids. Unmatched junction bases numbered 3, after V lost 3 bases and J lost 2 bases. CDR1 MNHEY and CDR2 SMNVEV come from the germline V gene (reference sequence). The assay was immunoSEQ multiplex PCR, and TCRdb's table has in-frame clones only and misses some. The sample comprises tens of thousands of clones, around 94% of which are singletons, and 5% to 7% rests with the top ten. Study findings and constraints: Patients' HCMV serostatus was unknown; virus specificity rests on CDR3 similarity alone.

This specimen consisted of peripheral blood, obtained at surgery. The sequence came from a boy between 10 and 17 years old with focal cortical dysplasia and intractable seizures. The gene calls are TRBV27 and TRBJ2-1, with 8 bases fitting TRBD1. CDR3: CASSLDRAPYNEQFF. The CDR3 DNA reads TGTGCCAGCAGTTTGGACAGGGCACCCTACAATGAGCAGTTCTTC.